Listed here are 29 T cell receptor beta chains from one sample, sequenced in a study of T cell responses to AZD1222 COVID-19 vaccine. Data came from immunoSEQ multiplex PCR; TCRdb stores just in-frame clones and leaves some out. The table lists about 120,000 clones, around 87% of them singletons. Sequencing used peripheral blood, obtained on day 0 of AZD1222 vaccination. The receptors were gathered from an adult in good health.

This chain connects TRBV6-1 to TRBJ2-1, with a tentative D call TRBD2 (6 bases). The CDR3 spans 13 residues. Trimming took 2 bases from V and 8 from J, leaving 10 bases between them. CDR1 MNHNS and CDR2 SASEGT come from the germline V gene. The CDR3 sequence: CASSEWERDEQFF. DNA for the CDR3: TGTGCCAGCAGTGAATGGGAGCGGGATGAGCAGTTCTTC.

The chain links TRBV2 to TRBJ1-2, with D tentatively TRBD1 (5 bases). The V gene's germline CDR1 is SNHLY and CDR2 FYNNEI. The CDR3 contains 15 residues. The V end was cut by 4 bases, the J end by 12 bases, with 24 bases between. The CDR3: CASSAQSGFDQGDTF. CDR3 in DNA: TGTGCCAGCAGTGCTCAGAGCGGGTTCGATCAAGGGGACACCTTC.

The chain recombines TRBV27 with TRBJ2-1; 12 bases line up with TRBD2. The trim removed 5 bases at V and 7 bases at J, leaving 3 bases unmatched. Looked up from germline, CDR1 is MNHEY and CDR2 is SMNVEV (reference sequence). The CDR3 contains 14 residues. As DNA, the CDR3 is TGTGCCAGCAGTCGACTAGCGGGAGTAAATGAGCAGTTCTTC. Its protein is CASSRLAGVNEQFF.

The rearrangement links TRBV7-8 to TRBJ1-1, with unresolved D. This CDR3 is built from 15 residues. V was shortened by 2 bases and J by 3 bases, with 13 bases between the two germline ends. Germline CDR1 SGHVS, CDR2 FQNEAQ. The CDR3 reads CASSLNLQADTEAFF. The CDR3 DNA reads TGTGCCAGCAGCTTAAATCTTCAGGCCGACACTGAAGCTTTCTTT.

This chain joins TRBV27 and TRBJ2-7; 7 bases match TRBD1. The germline gives CDR1 MNHEY, CDR2 SMNVEV (reference sequence). CDR3 length: 14 residues. J was trimmed by 3 bases and V by 6 bases; bases with no gene match: 8. CDR3 amino acids: CASSQGWDSYEQYF. The CDR3 DNA reads as TGTGCCAGCAGCCAAGGTTGGGACAGCTACGAGCAGTACTTC.

V gene TRBV7-2 combines with J gene TRBJ2-3, with D perhaps TRBD1 or TRBD2 (6 bases each). The V end was cut by 5 bases, the J end by 2 bases, with 20 bases between. The germline V gene encodes CDR1 SGHTA and CDR2 FQGNSA. This CDR3 contains 17 residues. CDR3 sequence (DNA): TGTGCCAGCAGCCAGTTCGGACGGGGGCGGCCCACAGATACGCAGTATTTT. Translation: CASSQFGRGRPTDTQYF.

V and J are TRBV7-9 and TRBJ1-4; 8 positions agree with TRBD1. In germline, CDR1 is SEHNR, CDR2 FQNEAQ (reference sequence). The CDR3 has 14 residues. Trimming removed 5 bases from V and 15 bases from J; junction bases left unmatched: 14. CDR3 amino acids: CASSHPGQGSGLFF. CDR3 sequence (DNA): TGTGCCAGCAGCCACCCCGGACAGGGTAGTGGGTTGTTTTTT.

About this clone: Sequence at one end of the junction differs from germline and may be a read error. The chain joins TRBV7-9 to TRBJ1-1; D is ambiguous. This CDR3 is 13 amino acids long. Per the germline V gene, CDR1 is SEHNR and CDR2 is FQNEAQ (reference sequence). The CDR3: CASSLVGNPEAFF. CDR3 DNA sequence: TGTGCCAGCAGCTTAGTGGGGAACCCTGAAGCTTTCTTT.

The DNA of the CDR3 is TGCGCCAGCAGCCCGCTGGGCACTGAAGCTTTCTTT. It codes for CASSPLGTEAFF. V gene TRBV5-1 combines with J gene TRBJ1-1; D unresolved. This CDR3 comprises 12 residues. With 4 bases removed from V and 4 bases from J, the gap between germline ends came to 8 bases. The germline gives CDR1 SGHRS, CDR2 YFSETQ.

The chain recombines TRBV5-1 with TRBJ1-1; tentatively, D is TRBD1 (5 bases). The CDR3 extends over 15 amino acids. Trimming shortened V by 0 bases and J by 1 base, and 10 bases separated the two germline ends. The germline V gene encodes CDR1 SGHRS and CDR2 YFSETQ. In nucleotides, the CDR3 is TGCGCCAGCAGCTTGGTTTCAGGGCCGAACACTGAAGCTTTCTTT. Protein sequence: CASSLVSGPNTEAFF.

V gene TRBV6-1 combines with J gene TRBJ2-4; possibly TRBD2 for D (7 bases). Germline V gives CDR1 MNHNS, CDR2 SASEGT. V dropped 1 base and J dropped 0 bases, with 16 bases sitting between them. This CDR3 is built from 18 residues. This CDR3 reads CASSEVGGPYLAKNIQYF. The CDR3 bases are TGTGCCAGCAGTGAAGTCGGGGGGCCGTACTTAGCCAAAAACATTCAGTACTTC.

The V call is TRBV6-6, the J call TRBJ1-5; 8 bases fit TRBD1. CDR1 MNHNY and CDR2 SVGAGI come from the germline V gene (reference sequence). The J segment lost 4 bases and the V segment lost 4 bases, leaving 6 bases of the junction unmatched. CDR3 length: 15 amino acids. CDR3 coding DNA: TGTGCCAGCAGTTTAGACAGGGGAGGGAATCAGCCCCAGCATTTT. The encoded protein is CASSLDRGGNQPQHF.

The chain has TRBV13 and TRBJ2-3; 13 bases fit TRBD2. CDR1 and CDR2 from the germline V gene are PRHDT and FYEKMQ (reference sequence). Trimming removed 0 bases from V and 4 bases from J; junction bases left unmatched: 4. The CDR3 is 17 residues long. The CDR3 nucleotides read TGTGCCAGCAGCTTAGGGACTAGCGGGGGGACCGCAGATACGCAGTATTTT. It specifies CASSLGTSGGTADTQYF. Supplemented by reference TRBV13 and TRBJ2-3, the full variable domain reads AAGVIQSPRHLIKEKRETATLKCYPIPRHDTVYWYQQGPGQDPQFLISFYEKMQSDKGSIPDRFSAQQFSDYHSELNMSSLELGDSALYFCASSLGTSGGTADTQYFGPGTRLTVL.

The V gene is TRBV6-1, the J gene TRBJ2-7; weak D call: TRBD2 (6 bases). Germline CDR1 reads MNHNS; CDR2 reads SASEGT. V dropped 0 bases and J dropped 0 bases, with 15 bases sitting between them. The CDR3 is made up of 17 amino acids. This CDR3 reads CASSEARGQANSYEQYF. The CDR3 nucleotides read TGTGCCAGCAGTGAAGCGCGGGGCCAGGCGAACTCCTACGAGCAGTACTTC.

This chain uses TRBV5-1 with TRBJ2-3, with a weak D call TRBD1 (5 bases). Germline V gives CDR1 SGHRS, CDR2 YFSETQ. The CDR3 totals 15 residues. V lost 3 bases, J lost 1 base, and 12 bases lay in between. This CDR3 reads CASSSGQGGTDTQYF. The CDR3 DNA reads TGCGCCAGCAGCTCGGGTCAGGGCGGCACAGATACGCAGTATTTT.

The chain links TRBV30 to TRBJ1-6; TRBD1 might be the D (6 bases). V was clipped by 0 bases and J by 7 bases, with 13 bases between them. The CDR3 is made up of 15 amino acids. The germline gives CDR1 GTSNPN, CDR2 SVGIG (reference sequence). The CDR3 DNA sequence: TGTGCCTGGAGTGTACAGGGCATACGGAATTCACCCCTCCACTTT. Translation gives CAWSVQGIRNSPLHF.

The chain joins TRBV5-4 to TRBJ2-3; 7 nucleotides agree with TRBD1. This CDR3 has 14 residues. V was pared by 3 bases and J by 0 bases, with 1 base of the junction left unmatched. Germline V gene sequence: CDR1 SGHNT, CDR2 YYREEE (reference sequence). Written as DNA, the CDR3 is TGTGCCAGCAGCTCGACAGGGAGCACAGATACGCAGTATTTT. Its translation is CASSSTGSTDTQYF.

This rearrangement joins TRBV7-9 to TRBJ2-1, with D perhaps matching TRBD2 (5 bases). Germline values: CDR1 SEHNR, CDR2 FQNEAQ (reference sequence). The V end lost 7 bases, the J end lost 6 bases, and 19 bases lay between the germline ends. The CDR3 loop spans 15 amino acids. CDR3 nucleotide sequence: TGTGCCAGCACCGCGCGGGCTAGCCCTATCAATGAGCAGTTCTTC. Amino acids: CASTARASPINEQFF. The full variable domain, completed using reference TRBV7-9 and TRBJ2-1, is DTGVSQNPRHKITKRGQNVTFRCDPISEHNRLYWYRQTLGQGPEFLTYFQNEAQLEKSRLLSDRFSAERPKGSFSTLEIQRTEQGDSAMYLCASTARASPINEQFFGPGTRLTVL.

In this sample, this clone turned up a few times. This rearrangement joins TRBV14 to TRBJ2-7, with 8 bases matching TRBD1. Germline V lookup: CDR1 SGHDN, CDR2 FVKESK. The V and J ends lost 1 base and 2 bases, in that order; junction bases with no gene match: 7. The length of the CDR3 is 16 residues. The CDR3 nucleotides are TGTGCCAGCAGCCAAGGGACACCGGGACAGGCCTACGAGCAGTACTTC. It codes for CASSQGTPGQAYEQYF.

The rearrangement links TRBV18 to TRBJ1-1, with 9 bases aligning to TRBD1. The CDR3 sequence is 16 residues long. CDR1 is KGHSH and CDR2 is LQKENI in the germline V gene. Losses at the gene ends were 6 bases for V and 7 bases for J; bases not matched to a gene: 15. CDR3 amino acids: CASSNTGGASYFEAFF. DNA for the CDR3: TGTGCCAGCTCGAATACAGGGGGCGCATCCTACTTTGAAGCTTTCTTT.

The chain is built from TRBV6-1 and TRBJ1-5; weak D call: TRBD1 (5 bases). The CDR3 is made up of 16 amino acids. The germline CDR1 and CDR2 sequences are MNHNS and SASEGT. Deletions cut 3 bases from V and 9 bases from J, with 21 bases between. The CDR3 DNA is TGTGCCAGCAGTGAGGGGGGAGGAGGTCATAGGTGGCCCCAGCATTTT. Residues: CASSEGGGGHRWPQHF.

The V call is TRBV27, the J call TRBJ2-7, with D possibly being TRBD1 (6 bases). V was trimmed by 10 bases and J by 4 bases, leaving 20 bases between them. There are 14 residues in the CDR3. The V gene's germline CDR1 is MNHEY and CDR2 SMNVEV (reference sequence). Here the CDR3 DNA reads TGTGCCACTGCGTACCGGGACACTCTTTACGAGCAGTACTTC. This translates into CATAYRDTLYEQYF.

J is TRBJ1-2 and V is TRBV11-2; D is uncertain. V was cut by 0 bases and J by 4 bases, with 12 bases left in between. This CDR3 is 15 amino acids long. The germline gives CDR1 SGHAT, CDR2 FQNNGV. CDR3 sequence reads: CASSLDRRTAYGYTF. Written as DNA, the CDR3 is TGTGCCAGCAGCTTAGATAGGAGGACGGCCTATGGCTACACCTTC.

The chain employs TRBV7-9 and TRBJ1-5; no clear D. Trimming pared 5 bases from V and 5 bases from J, leaving 7 bases between. The CDR3 loop spans 12 amino acids. Per germline, CDR1 SEHNR and CDR2 FQNEAQ (reference sequence). CDR3 in amino acids: CASSLVDQPQHF. The CDR3 DNA follows: TGTGCCAGCAGCCTAGTTGATCAGCCCCAGCATTTT.

V gene TRBV3-1 (or the pseudogene TRBV3-2) combines with J gene TRBJ1-1; no firm D call. In germline, CDR1 is LGHDT, CDR2 YNNKEL (reference sequence). Trimming took 1 base from V and 0 from J, leaving 6 bases between them. The CDR3 length is 14 residues. CDR3 nucleotides: TGTGCCAGCAGCCAAGCAGGAATGAACACTGAAGCTTTCTTT. The encoded protein is CASSQAGMNTEAFF.

This clone was detected once. The chain combines TRBV13 with TRBJ2-3; 11 nucleotides agree with TRBD2. Germline trimming cut 4 bases from V and 3 bases from J; bases unmatched to any gene: 6. The CDR3 runs 16 residues. Germline assignment: CDR1 PRHDT and CDR2 FYEKMQ (reference sequence). The CDR3: CASSSLLAGETDTQYF. CDR3 sequence (DNA): TGTGCCAGCAGCTCCTTACTAGCGGGAGAGACAGATACGCAGTATTTT.

The chain uses TRBV18 and TRBJ1-4, with D hard to call. Germline values: CDR1 KGHSH, CDR2 LQKENI. Trimming cost V 3 bases and J 8 bases, with 16 bases left between them. The CDR3 consists of 15 residues. The CDR3 loop is CASSPLSGIDEKLFF. In nucleotides, the CDR3 is TGTGCCAGCTCACCTTTATCGGGGATTGACGAAAAACTGTTTTTT.

The V gene is TRBV6-5, the J gene TRBJ1-1; 10 bases map to TRBD1. The germline V gene has CDR1 MNHEY and CDR2 SVGAGI. The CDR3 spans 16 residues. V trimming: 4 bases; J trimming: 5 bases; junction bases outside the gene matches: 10. CDR3 in amino acids: CASSSPGTGVYTEAFF. For the CDR3, the DNA is TGTGCCAGCAGTTCCCCCGGGACAGGGGTTTATACTGAAGCTTTCTTT.

J is TRBJ2-1 and V is TRBV19, with 12 bases that match TRBD2. Germline V gives CDR1 LNHDA, CDR2 SQIVND (reference sequence). The trim removed 5 bases at V and 6 bases at J, leaving 11 bases unmatched. The CDR3 runs to 17 residues. CDR3 sequence reads: CASSLPLGLAGINEQFF. CDR3 nucleotides: TGTGCCAGTAGTCTCCCCCTCGGACTAGCGGGAATCAATGAGCAGTTCTTC.